Included here is one TCR beta chain sequence, with context. Its antigen is not identified. Profiled with immunoSEQ multiplex PCR; TCRdb holds only in-frame clones, not every one. Altogether about 97,000 clones are present, approximately 80% being singletons, with the ten largest covering 9% to 15%. The data belong to a study of PD-1 blockade in classical Hodgkin lymphoma. Overall study context: Patients got intravenous nivolumab 3 mg/kg every 2 weeks.

There are 19 residues in the CDR3. J was trimmed by 7 bases and V by 3 bases; bases with no gene match: 21. The germline V gene encodes CDR1 SGDLS and CDR2 YYNGEE. No patient escaped relapse after autologous stem cell transplantation, and brentuximab vedotin exposure varied. Study-level findings and limits: Baseline diversity resembling that of newly diagnosed patients was seen in complete responders. There was a significant rise in CD4+ TCR diversity by C4D1, with no such rise for CD8+.

The material was peripheral blood mononuclear cells (PBMCs), obtained at baseline. The clonotype originates from a human donor with classical Hodgkin lymphoma. The chain carries TRBV9 and TRBJ1-4; 7 nucleotides match TRBD1. The CDR3 DNA reads as TGTGCCAGCAGCGCCCGACAGGGTATGGCTCTGGGGTCATTTGAAAAACTGTTTTTT. Translating gives CASSARQGMALGSFEKLFF.